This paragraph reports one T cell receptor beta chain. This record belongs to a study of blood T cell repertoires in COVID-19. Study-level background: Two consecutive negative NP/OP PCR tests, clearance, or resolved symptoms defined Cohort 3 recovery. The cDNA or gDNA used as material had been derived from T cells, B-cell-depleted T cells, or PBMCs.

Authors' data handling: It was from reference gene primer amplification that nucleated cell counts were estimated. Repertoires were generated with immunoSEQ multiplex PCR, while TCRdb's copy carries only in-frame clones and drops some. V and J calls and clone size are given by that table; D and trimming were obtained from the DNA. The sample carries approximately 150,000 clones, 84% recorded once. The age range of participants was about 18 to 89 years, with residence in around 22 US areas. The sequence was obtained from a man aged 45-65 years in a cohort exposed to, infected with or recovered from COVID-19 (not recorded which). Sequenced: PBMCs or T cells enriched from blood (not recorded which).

CDR3 amino acids: CASSPTGNYGYTF. CDR3 DNA sequence: TGTGCCAGCAGTCCTACAGGAAACTATGGCTACACCTTC. V is TRBV28 and J is TRBJ1-2, with D perhaps TRBD1 (5 bases). CDR1 and CDR2 from the germline V gene are MDHEN and SYDVKM. V was cut by 5 bases and J by 2 bases, with 9 bases left in between. The CDR3 is made up of 13 amino acids.